This TCR beta chain was identified in a study of T cell changes during pregnancy in multiple sclerosis. V dropped 6 bases and J dropped 0; count of bases not matched to a gene: 4. CDR1 is MGHDK, CDR2 SYGVNS, per germline. The CDR3 contains 15 residues. The table came from immunoSEQ multiplex PCR; TCRdb's copy has only in-frame clones and leaves some out. Here the sample spans roughly 60,000 clones, roughly nine tenths being singletons. The chain recombines TRBV25-1 with TRBJ2-1, with 8 bases that match TRBD2. Material: peripheral blood, obtained before pregnancy. This receptor was obtained from a female donor with multiple sclerosis, enrolled in a pregnancy study. CDR3 residues: CASRPGTSSYNEQFF. Written as DNA, the CDR3 is TGTGCCAGCAGACCCGGGACTAGCTCCTACAATGAGCAGTTCTTC.